This T cell receptor beta chain comes out of a study of CXCR3-negative and CXCR3-positive naive CD8 T cells. UMI-tagged TRB cDNA libraries were built via 5' RACE. TCRdb reworked the 5' RACE reads into one entry per CDR3 protein, no DNA. The sample spans 75,000 to 95,000 distinct CDR3 sequences; the ten largest clones claim approximately 1.1%. CDR1 SQVTM and CDR2 ANQGSEA come from the germline V gene. The CDR3 loop spans 15 amino acids. Naive CD8+ T cells showed CD45RO-CCR7+CD27+CD95-. The sequence derives from a human donor in good health. Some clones in this sample may be carry-over from other donors' samples. J is TRBJ2-3 and V is TRBV29-1; TCRdb indicates TRBD1, and absent DNA this call remains unverified. The specimen sequenced was naive CXCR3- CD8+ T cells from blood. Subset indicated: CD45RO-CCR7+CD27+CD95- naive CD8+ T cells lacking CXCR3 (TNR3-). This CDR3 is CSVPADTDHTDTQYF.